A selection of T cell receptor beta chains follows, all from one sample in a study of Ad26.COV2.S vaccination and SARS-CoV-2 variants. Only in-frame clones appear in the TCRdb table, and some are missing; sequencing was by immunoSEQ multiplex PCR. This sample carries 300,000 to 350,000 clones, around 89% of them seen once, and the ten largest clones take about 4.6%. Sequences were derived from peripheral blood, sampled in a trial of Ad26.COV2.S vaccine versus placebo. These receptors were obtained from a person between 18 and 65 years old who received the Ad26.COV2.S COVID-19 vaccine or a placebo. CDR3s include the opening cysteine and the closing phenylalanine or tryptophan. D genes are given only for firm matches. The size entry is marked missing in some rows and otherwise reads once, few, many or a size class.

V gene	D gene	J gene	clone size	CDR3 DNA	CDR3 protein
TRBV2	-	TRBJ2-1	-	TGTGCCAGCAGTCCCCTTAGGGGAAGGGATGAGCAGTTCTTC	CASSPLRGRDEQFF
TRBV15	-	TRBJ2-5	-	TGTGCCACCAGTCAGACGTGGACAAGTCAAGAGACCCAGTACTTC	CATSQTWTSQETQYF
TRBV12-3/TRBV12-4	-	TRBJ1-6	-	TGTGCCAGCAGTTTAAGGGGGGACTCACCCCTCCACTTT	CASSLRGDSPLHF
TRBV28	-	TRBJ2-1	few	TGTGCCAGCAGTTTTCGGGGACACCGGGGCTACAATGAGCAGTTCTTC	CASSFRGHRGYNEQFF
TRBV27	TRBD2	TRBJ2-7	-	TGTGCCAGCAGGCCGGGACTAGCGGTATACGAGCAGTACTTC	CASRPGLAVYEQYF
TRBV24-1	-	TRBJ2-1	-	TGTGCCACCAGTGATTTGCAGGGGGGTATCAATGAGCAGTTCTTC	CATSDLQGGINEQFF
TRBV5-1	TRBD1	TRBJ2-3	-	TGCGCCAGCAGCTTCGGCCTTGGACAGGATAGCACAGATACGCAGTATTTT	CASSFGLGQDSTDTQYF
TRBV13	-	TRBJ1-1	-	TGTGCCAGCAGCTTAGCCGGGGCGAAGAACACTGAAGCTTTCTTT	CASSLAGAKNTEAFF
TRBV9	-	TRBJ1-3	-	TGTGCCAGCAGCGTGGATGGAAACACCATATATTTT	CASSVDGNTIYF
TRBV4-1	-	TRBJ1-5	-	TGCGCCAGCAGCCCAACCCATGGCCTGGAGCCCCAGCATTTT	CASSPTHGLEPQHF
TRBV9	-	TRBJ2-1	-	TGTGCCAGCAGCGGGGGGACGGCCCTTATCAATGAGCAGTTCTTC	CASSGGTALINEQFF
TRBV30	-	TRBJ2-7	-	TGTGCCTGGAATCGGATGAACTACGAGCAGTACTTC	CAWNRMNYEQYF
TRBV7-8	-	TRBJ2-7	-	TGTGCCAGCAGCGTTATTTCTTTGGGCGGGCCTGGCGGCGAGCAGTACTTC	CASSVISLGGPGGEQYF
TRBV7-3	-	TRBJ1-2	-	TGTGCCAGCAGCTTAACATCAGGGGCCACTACGGGTGGCTACACCTTC	CASSLTSGATTGGYTF
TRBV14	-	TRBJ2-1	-	TGTGCCAGCAGCCAAGAGATCGGCGTCGAGTTCTTC	CASSQEIGVEFF
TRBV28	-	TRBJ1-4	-	TGTGCCAGCAGTTCCCCCGGGGGTAATGAAAAACTGTTTTTT	CASSSPGGNEKLFF
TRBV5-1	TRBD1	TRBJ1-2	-	TGCGCCAGCAGACTGGACAGGGACTATGGCTACACCTTC	CASRLDRDYGYTF
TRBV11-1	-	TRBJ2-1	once	TGTGCCAGCAGCTTAGTTGCGCAGGTCGGCAATGAGCAGTTCTTC	CASSLVAQVGNEQFF
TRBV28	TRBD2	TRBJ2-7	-	TGTGCCAGCACCATAGCGGGAGTTACGGGCTACGAGCAGTACTTC	CASTIAGVTGYEQYF
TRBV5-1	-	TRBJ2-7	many	TGCGCCAGCAGCTTGGAGGGACCGCACGAGCAGTACTTC	CASSLEGPHEQYF
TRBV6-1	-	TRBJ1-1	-	TGTGCCAGCAGTGAAGCTGGCAGGGATCTAGGGGCTGAAGCTTTCTTT	CASSEAGRDLGAEAFF
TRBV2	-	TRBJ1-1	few	TGTGCCAGCAGTGAAAAGTTGAACACTGAAGCTTTCTTT	CASSEKLNTEAFF
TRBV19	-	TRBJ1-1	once	TGTGCCAGTAGTGGCACAGGGTATTGGGGTGAAATGAACACTGAAGCTTTCTTT	CASSGTGYWGEMNTEAFF
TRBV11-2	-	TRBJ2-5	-	TGTGCCAGCAGCTTAGATAGTGAAGAGACCCAGTACTTC	CASSLDSEETQYF
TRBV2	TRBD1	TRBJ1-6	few	TGTGCCAGCAGCCCGACAGGGGGCCATAATTCACCCCTCCACTTT	CASSPTGGHNSPLHF
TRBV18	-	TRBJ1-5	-	TGTGCCAGCTCACCTGACAGGAATCAGCCCCAGCATTTT	CASSPDRNQPQHF
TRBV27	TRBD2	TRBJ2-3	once	TGTGCCAGCAGTTTCACCGGACTAGCGGGAGAACGTAATACGCAGTATTTT	CASSFTGLAGERNTQYF